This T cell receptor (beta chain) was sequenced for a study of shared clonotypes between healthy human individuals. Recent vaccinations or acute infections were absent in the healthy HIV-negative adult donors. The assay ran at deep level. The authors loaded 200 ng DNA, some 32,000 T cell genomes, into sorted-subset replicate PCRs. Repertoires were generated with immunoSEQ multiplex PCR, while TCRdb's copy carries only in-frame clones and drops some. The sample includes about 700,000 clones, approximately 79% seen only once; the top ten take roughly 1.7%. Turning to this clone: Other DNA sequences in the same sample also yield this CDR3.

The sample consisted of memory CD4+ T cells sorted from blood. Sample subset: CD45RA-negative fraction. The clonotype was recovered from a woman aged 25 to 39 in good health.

CDR3 sequence: CASSNRDRGPNTEAFF. CDR3 nucleotides: TGTGCCAGTAGTAACCGGGACAGGGGCCCTAACACTGAAGCTTTCTTT. The chain employs TRBV19 and TRBJ1-1; TRBD1 aligns across 10 bases. The CDR3 length is 16 residues. Per the germline V gene, CDR1 is LNHDA and CDR2 is SQIVND (reference sequence). V dropped 4 bases and J dropped 2; count of bases not matched to a gene: 7.